This T cell receptor beta chain is drawn from a study of shared clonotypes between healthy human individuals (TCRdb year 2020). A note on the overall study: Two women and a few men aged 18 to 49 years were included in the cohort. Per donor, three plates each were used for CD4 naive and CD4 memory, two for CD8 naive, and one for CD8 memory. To increase sequencing depth and limit assay-specific biases, different laboratories used diverse techniques to prepare libraries and sequence TCR repertoires. Leukapheresis yielded between about 0.9 and 8.9 billion PBMCs per donor. The study deeply sequenced blood TCR repertoires of about five healthy adults to estimate repertoire size and the extent of clonotype sharing between individuals.

Donors were healthy HIV-negative adults with no recently reported acute infections or vaccinations. Every donor was a Caucasian adult living in Nashville, Tennessee, USA. CD4+ T cells were enriched by magnetic negative selection; naive cells were then positively selected on CD45RA, and the negative fraction formed the memory subset. After blood collection by leukapheresis, PBMCs were isolated using Ficoll-Histopaque density gradient centrifugation and then cryopreserved in the vapor phase of liquid nitrogen. Purity and quantity of every magnetically sorted T cell population were checked by analytical flow cytometry. From each sorted fraction, genomic DNA was isolated and quantified by UV absorbance on a Nanodrop 2000c. Using the deep immunoSEQ assay, TCR CDR3 regions were amplified from genomic DNA by multiplex PCR. For each cell subset, the extracted genomic DNA was distributed evenly across all wells of several immunoSEQ 96-well plates, and each plate served as one replicate. For sorted subsets, around 200 ng genomic DNA, equal to tens of thousands of T cell genomes, was loaded into each replicate PCR. The purified libraries were quantified using a Qubit 3.0 fluorometer, sized with a Bioanalyzer 2100, and then quantified again using the KAPA Library Quantification kit. Every immunoSEQ 96-well plate was sequenced on a separate single-read 150-cycle Illumina NextSeq 550 flow cell. The study's processing was this. The immunoSEQ output contained only junctional sequences without quality scores, so filtering could not match that applied to full-length reads. To assign V/J genes and CDR3, sequences were annotated using PyIR, a Python wrapper for IgBLAST v1.9, with IMGT germline references. Reads were filtered out if the reads had weak V/J assignments (E-value above 1e-6), no CDR3, stop codons, out-of-frame junctions, or ambiguous translated residues. A V3J clonotype was defined by an identical inferred V gene, J gene, and CDR3 amino acid sequence. The percentage overlap between two repertoires was calculated by dividing the number of shared unique clonotypes by the size of the smaller repertoire. RTK rarefaction, the Chao1 estimator, and Recon v2.1 estimates of unobserved clonotypes were used to assess repertoire richness. Generation probabilities for all TCRbeta clonotypes obtained by the gDNA method from a handful of donors were computed using OLGA. This is the immuneACCESS table as TCRdb keeps it, with only in-frame sequences that have V and J called. A part of the clones is gone; compared with another copy, unresolved V genes explain less than half, and the rest is unexplained. V and J calls and clone size are given by that table; D and trimming were obtained from the DNA. The sample includes roughly 2.2 million clones, with over 85% observed a single time. Clones ranked in the top ten supply 0.39% of the sample.

A note on this clone: There is no known antigen for this receptor. One base away there is no much larger clone; base qualities are not given. This specimen includes other DNA sequences encoding the same CDR3.

Study-wide findings and limitations: Approximately 5% of naive CD4, roughly 3.6% of naive CD8, about 2.5% of memory CD4, and 0.35% to 0.5% of memory CD8 clonotypes were shared across a few donors. Rarefaction of sorted-subset datasets indicated incomplete sequencing despite the large sequencing depth. Compared with non-shared clonotypes, the clonotypes found in all four sorted-subset donors had higher generation probabilities. Pairwise subsampling led to the expectation that sequencing depth would affect the degree of clonotype sharing among donors. The genetic and exposure-history diversity represented was limited by the small number of donors. Sampling was restricted to blood, and TCR repertoires in tissue are likely to differ from TCR repertoires in blood. Estimated clonotype richness was generally larger for naive than for memory subsets.

From cysteine to phenylalanine, the CDR3 is 15 amino acids long. CDR3 DNA is the only sequence kept; it has 45 bases, read in frame from the first base. Trimming removed 1 base from V and 2 bases from J; the gene matches leave 5 bases unexplained. According to the germline V gene, CDR1 reads SGHTA and CDR2 reads FQGNSA. This TCR was sampled from a man younger than 30 in good health. Some clones in this sample may be carry-over from other donors' samples. Sequencing was performed on naive CD4+ T cells from PBMCs. The cell subset or site label, read with the paper, signifies: CD45RA+ positively selected. The sequence is built from TRBV7-2 and TRBJ2-7, with 7 central nucleotides matching TRBD1. The DNA sequence is as follows: TGTGCCAGCAGCTTAGGACAGGGATTGACCTACGAGCAGTACTTC. This sequence encodes CASSLGQGLTYEQYF. The entire variable domain, with the stretches around the CDR3 drawn from the reference TRBV7-2 and TRBJ2-7 proteins, is GAGVSQSPSNKVTEKGKDVELRCDPISGHTALYWYRQSLGQGLEFLIYFQGNSAPDKSGLPSDRFSAERTGGSVSTLTIQRTQQEDSAVYLCASSLGQGLTYEQYFGPGTRLTVT.